Listed here are 22 T cell receptor beta chains from one sample, sequenced in a study of graft-versus-host responses after intestinal transplantation. Sequencing was performed with immunoSEQ multiplex PCR; in TCRdb, only in-frame clones are kept and a portion is missing. The table records some 120,000 clones, roughly 92% of them present only once. Their recognized antigens are unknown. The input for sequencing was unstimulated CD4+ T cells sorted from spleen or lymph node cells, taken before intestinal transplant. These receptors came from a human donor who received an intestinal transplant.

J is TRBJ1-3 and V is TRBV7-3, with D possibly being TRBD1 (6 bases). The ends were cut back, 5 bases at V and 0 bases at J, with 8 bases in the middle. CDR1 is SGHTA and CDR2 is FQGTGA in the germline V gene. The CDR3 is made up of 14 amino acids. The CDR3 region has the DNA TGTGCCAGCAGCCCGGACAGCTCTGGAAACACCATATATTTT. Residues: CASSPDSSGNTIYF.

This rearrangement joins TRBV5-6 to TRBJ2-3; D is unclear. V lost 2 bases and J 1 base, leaving 8 bases between the germline ends. CDR1 and CDR2 (germline): SGHDT, YYEEEE. The CDR3 runs to 14 residues. CDR3 in DNA: TGTGCCAGCAGCTTCCTAGGAGGCACAGATACGCAGTATTTT. It translates to CASSFLGGTDTQYF.

The genes are TRBV20-1 and TRBJ2-5; the D is unclear. From germline, CDR1 is DFQATT and CDR2 SNEGSKA (reference sequence). Trimming removed 6 bases at V and 5 bases at J, with 7 bases between. The length of the CDR3 is 10 residues. The CDR3 here is CSAPKETQYF. The DNA of the CDR3 is TGCAGTGCCCCTAAGGAGACCCAGTACTTC.

The chain recombines TRBV15 with TRBJ2-5; D is undetermined. The CDR3 is 14 amino acids. The V end lost 0 bases, the J end lost 5 bases, and 10 bases lay between the germline ends. Germline lookup yields CDR1 LNHNV and CDR2 YYDKDF (reference sequence). DNA of the CDR3: TGTGCCACCAGCAGAGACTCGGTTAGGGAGACCCAGTACTTC. Encoded protein: CATSRDSVRETQYF.

The chain uses TRBV5-5 and TRBJ2-4; 8 nucleotides align to TRBD2. The V segment lost 4 bases and the J segment 5 bases; nucleotides outside the gene matches: 5. CDR3 length equals 14 residues. In germline, CDR1 is SGHKS, CDR2 YYEKEE (reference sequence). For the CDR3, the DNA is TGTGCCAGCAGCCCCCCCGGGGGGGAAAACATTCAGTACTTC. Amino acid sequence: CASSPPGGENIQYF.

The V gene is TRBV30, the J gene TRBJ2-2; the D gene could be TRBD1 or TRBD2 (5 bases each). The germline V gene encodes CDR1 GTSNPN and CDR2 SVGIG (reference sequence). V shed 5 bases and J shed 2 bases, with 15 bases lying between them. CDR3 length: 15 amino acids. CDR3 in amino acids: CAWWPGTANTGELFF. In nucleotides, the CDR3 is TGTGCCTGGTGGCCCGGGACGGCAAACACCGGGGAGCTGTTTTTT.

This chain connects TRBV7-9 to TRBJ2-7; a weak D match, TRBD1 (5 bases). V was pared by 3 bases and J by 12 bases, with 18 bases between. CDR1 SEHNR and CDR2 FQNEAQ come from the germline V gene (reference sequence). The CDR3 totals 13 residues. CDR3 DNA: TGTGCCAGCAGCTTCAGGAGCACCGGCAGGGCGTACTTC. Amino acid sequence: CASSFRSTGRAYF.

This clone was seen a handful of times. The rearrangement uses TRBV27 and TRBJ1-6, with 7 nucleotides matching TRBD1. V lost 0 bases and J lost 6; bases outside the gene matches: 2. Looked up from germline, CDR1 is MNHEY and CDR2 is SMNVEV (reference sequence). This CDR3 has 15 amino acids. CDR3 DNA: TGTGCCAGCAGTTTATCGGGGACAGTTAATTCACCCCTCCACTTT. It is translated as CASSLSGTVNSPLHF.

The chain uses TRBV2 and TRBJ2-1; D unclear. The germline V gene encodes CDR1 SNHLY and CDR2 FYNNEI. V lost 2 bases and J 0 bases, leaving 11 bases between the germline ends. The CDR3 consists of 16 residues. The CDR3 here is CASSERRRSSYNEQFF. CDR3 DNA: TGTGCCAGCAGTGAACGTCGTCGTAGCTCCTACAATGAGCAGTTCTTC.

The chain uses TRBV5-1 and TRBJ1-1; perhaps TRBD1 as D (5 bases). V was shortened by 3 bases and J by 4 bases, with 16 bases between the two germline ends. CDR3 length equals 15 residues. Germline V gene lookup returns CDR1 SGHRS and CDR2 YFSETQ. This CDR3 is CASSSQGRGRTEAFF. The DNA of the CDR3 is TGCGCCAGCAGCTCCCAGGGACGAGGGCGCACTGAAGCTTTCTTT.

The chain employs TRBV27 and TRBJ1-1; D is possibly TRBD1 (5 bases). CDR3 size: 13 residues. Germline CDR1 and CDR2: MNHEY and SMNVEV (reference sequence). Trimming shortened V by 5 bases and J by 1 base, and 8 bases separated the two germline ends. CDR3 region: CASSPQGNTEAFF. The CDR3 nucleotides read TGTGCCAGCAGTCCTCAGGGGAACACTGAAGCTTTCTTT.

This chain connects TRBV6-1 to TRBJ1-5, with TRBD1 matching 7 bases. V lost 8 bases, J lost 6 bases, and 10 bases stayed unmatched. CDR1 and CDR2 from the germline V gene are MNHNS and SASEGT. CDR3 length equals 14 residues. The CDR3 region has the DNA TGTGCCAGCCAAAAGGGGGCGCAGGGTCAGCCCCAGCATTTT. Its protein is CASQKGAQGQPQHF.

The genes are TRBV6-1 and TRBJ1-6, with a possible D match to TRBD1 (6 bases). This CDR3 is built from 13 residues. V shed 4 bases and J shed 9 bases, with 10 bases lying between them. CDR1 is MNHNS and CDR2 is SASEGT in the germline V gene. CDR3 bases: TGTGCCAGCAGTGCACAGGGATCTTCACCCCTCCACTTT. Translated, it gives CASSAQGSSPLHF.

The chain employs TRBV5-1 and TRBJ2-7, with TRBD2 matching 9 bases. Unmatched junction bases numbered 10, after V lost 4 bases and J lost 5 bases. The CDR3 sequence is 15 residues long. Per the germline V gene, CDR1 is SGHRS and CDR2 is YFSETQ. CDR3 protein: CASSPSRGGVHEQYF. The CDR3 coding sequence is TGCGCCAGCAGCCCCTCGCGGGGGGGGGTCCACGAGCAGTACTTC.

This clone has just one count. Other nucleotide sequences from this sample produce the same CDR3. The rearrangement joins TRBV6-6 to TRBJ1-1; tentative D call: TRBD1 (6 bases). Looked up from germline, CDR1 is MNHNY and CDR2 is SVGAGI (reference sequence). The CDR3 runs 13 residues. V lost 2 bases and J 7 bases, leaving 11 bases between the germline ends. CDR3 coding DNA: TGTGCCAGCAGTTACGGAGGGGGGATTGAAGCTTTCTTT. Translation: CASSYGGGIEAFF.

The chain employs TRBV7-2 and TRBJ2-7; D remains unclear. Between the trimmed V and J ends, which lost 1 base and 4 bases, there was a span of 5 bases. This CDR3 is built from 12 residues. Germline loops: CDR1 SGHTA, CDR2 FQGNSA. The CDR3 nucleotides are TGTGCCAGCAGCTTAGGCAGGTACGAGCAGTACTTC. Translated: CASSLGRYEQYF.

V usage is TRBV7-9 and J usage is TRBJ1-4, with TRBD1 matching 10 bases. The CDR3 is 15 amino acids. V shed 0 bases, J shed 7 bases, and the junction held 2 bases outside the gene matches. Germline lookup yields CDR1 SEHNR and CDR2 FQNEAQ (reference sequence). The CDR3 protein is CASSLAGQGTEKLFF. Here the CDR3 DNA reads TGTGCCAGCAGCTTAGCGGGACAGGGGACTGAAAAACTGTTTTTT.

This chain links TRBV6-6 with TRBJ1-2; 7 positions agree with TRBD1. CDR3 size: 13 residues. Germline-derived CDR1 and CDR2 are MNHNY and SVGAGI (reference sequence). Unmatched junction bases numbered 6, after V lost 7 bases and J lost 4 bases. CDR3 in DNA: TGTGCCAGCACGACAGGGACACGCTATGGCTACACCTTC. Amino acids: CASTTGTRYGYTF.

The rearrangement joins TRBV6-5 to TRBJ2-7, with TRBD1 matching over 8 bases. V gave up 8 bases and J gave up 4 bases; unmatched junction bases: 7. Germline CDR1 is MNHEY and CDR2 is SVGAGI. The CDR3 is made up of 13 amino acids. In DNA, the CDR3 is TGTGCCAGCGCCTACACAGGGGGGTACGAGCAGTACTTC. Its protein is CASAYTGGYEQYF.

This chain uses TRBV11-3 with TRBJ1-1; D gene uncertain. There are 13 residues in the CDR3. Germline loops: CDR1 SGHNT, CDR2 YENEEA. Trimming cost V 0 bases and J 1 base, with 3 bases left between them. CDR3 loop: CASSLETNTEAFF. The CDR3 DNA follows: TGTGCCAGCAGCTTAGAAACGAACACTGAAGCTTTCTTT.

The chain carries TRBV6-1 and TRBJ2-5; the match to TRBD2 covers 14 bases. This CDR3 region has 15 residues. The V segment lost 5 bases and the J segment 12 bases; nucleotides outside the gene matches: 11. CDR1 and CDR2 (germline): MNHNS, SASEGT. CDR3 bases: TGTGCCAGCAGTTCATACGTAGGGACTAGCGGGGGCGAGTACTTC. It translates to CASSSYVGTSGGEYF.

This rearrangement joins TRBV5-5 to TRBJ1-6; D may be TRBD1 (6 bases). V dropped 5 bases and J dropped 9 bases, with 15 bases sitting between them. Germline CDR1 SGHKS, CDR2 YYEKEE (reference sequence). The CDR3 extends over 14 amino acids. CDR3 DNA: TGTGCCAGCAGGTCCGGGACAATTAGTTCACCCCTCCACTTT. This translates into CASRSGTISSPLHF. The full variable domain, its missing parts supplied by reference TRBV5-5 and TRBJ1-6, is DAGVTQSPTHLIKTRGQQVTLRCSPISGHKSVSWYQQVLGQGPQFIFQYYEKEERGRGNFPDRFSARQFPNYSSELNVNALLLGDSALYLCASRSGTISSPLHFGNGTRLTVT.